This TCR beta chain was identified during a study (dated by TCRdb to the early 2010s). The CDR3, from cysteine to phenylalanine, totals 13 residues. Only the CDR3 region is kept as DNA, spanning 39 bases read in frame from base 1. The germline ends are 12 bases apart after V is trimmed by 5 bases and J by 5 bases. CDR1 and CDR2, looked up from the germline V gene (reference sequence), are GTSNPN and SVGIG. Data came from an Illumina Genome Analyzer IIx. TCRdb reran the public reads through fastp at Q25 and MiXCR, keeping productive beta chains. Rows are unified per CDR3 protein, each entry keeping the most common DNA and genes. The sample table records about 16,000 distinct CDR3 sequences; around 32% of these occur just once. Clones ranked in the top ten supply roughly 16% of the sample. At least ten counts were recorded for this clonotype. Its antigen is currently not known. No much larger clone exists at a distance of one base, and base qualities are not known.

The V gene is TRBV30 and the J gene is TRBJ1-4, with no confident D gene call. The sequenced sample consisted of blood. This TCR derives from a human donor. The CDR3 protein is CAWGRRRNEKLFF. The DNA sequence reads TGTGCCTGGGGCCGACGGAGGAATGAAAAACTGTTTTTT.